What follows is one T cell receptor (beta chain) and its context. This sample is drawn from a study of sequential checkpoint blockade in melanoma. About the study: Randomization was 1:1 between first-line nivolumab→ipilimumab and ipilimumab→nivolumab. Both treatment sequences were followed by maintenance nivolumab.

The table came from immunoSEQ multiplex PCR; TCRdb's copy has only in-frame clones and leaves some out. Here the sample spans 20,000 or so clones, around 88% being singletons. The V gene's germline CDR1 is MDHEN and CDR2 SYDVKM. The CDR3 loop spans 16 amino acids. Unmatched junction bases numbered 8, after V lost 3 bases and J lost 7 bases. Treatment of the sample: randomized to nivolumab then ipilimumab (arm A) or the reverse (arm B). PBMC sorting kept live CD3+CD8+ cells without CD19 or CD56. The sequenced sample was CD8+ T cells sorted from blood (inferred from file names), obtained from a patient given nivolumab and ipilimumab in sequence. This receptor was identified in a human donor with melanoma. The chain has TRBV28 and TRBJ1-4, with 10 bases fitting TRBD1. The CDR3 spells CASSFLDRGEGEKLFF. DNA of the CDR3: TGTGCCAGCAGTTTCTTGGACAGGGGGGAGGGTGAAAAACTGTTTTTT.